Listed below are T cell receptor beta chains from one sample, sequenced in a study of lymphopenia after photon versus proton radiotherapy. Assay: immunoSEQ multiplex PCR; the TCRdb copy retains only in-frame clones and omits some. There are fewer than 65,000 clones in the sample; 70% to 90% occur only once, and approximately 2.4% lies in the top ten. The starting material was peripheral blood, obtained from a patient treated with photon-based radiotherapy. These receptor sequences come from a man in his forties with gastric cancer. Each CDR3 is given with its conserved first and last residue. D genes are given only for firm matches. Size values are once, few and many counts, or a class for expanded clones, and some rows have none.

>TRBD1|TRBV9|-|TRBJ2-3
CASSVDIAGGADTQYF
TGTGCCAGCAGCGTAGACATAGCAGGGGGTGCAGATACGCAGTATTTT
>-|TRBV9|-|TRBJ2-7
CASSVAPDGLEQYF
TGTGCCAGCAGCGTAGCTCCGGACGGACTGGAGCAGTACTTC
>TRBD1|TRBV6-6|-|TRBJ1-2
CASSLTGGAGNYGYTF
TGTGCCAGCAGTCTTACAGGGGGGGCAGGTAACTATGGCTACACCTTC
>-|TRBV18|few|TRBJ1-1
CASSPTRGGVNTEAFF
TGTGCCAGCTCACCGACGCGGGGCGGAGTGAACACTGAAGCTTTCTTT
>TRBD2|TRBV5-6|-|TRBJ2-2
CASSPTSGANTGELFF
TGTGCCAGCAGCCCCACTAGCGGGGCGAACACCGGGGAGCTGTTTTTT
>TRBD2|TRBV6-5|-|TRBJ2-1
CASSGGDNEQFF
TGTGCCAGCAGTGGGGGGGACAATGAGCAGTTCTTC
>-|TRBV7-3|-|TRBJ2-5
CASSSNTDKKTQYF
TGTGCCAGCAGCTCCAACACTGACAAGAAGACCCAGTACTTC
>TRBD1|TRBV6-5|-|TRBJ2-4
CASSSPGGNIQYF
TGTGCCAGCAGTTCCCCAGGGGGAAACATTCAGTACTTC
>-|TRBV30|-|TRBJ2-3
CAWSLKGTSTDTQYF
TGTGCCTGGAGTCTCAAGGGAACGAGCACAGATACGCAGTATTTT
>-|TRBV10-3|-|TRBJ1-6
CAISDGSSYNSPLHF
TGTGCCATCAGTGACGGGAGCTCCTATAATTCACCCCTCCACTTT
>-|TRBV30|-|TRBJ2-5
CAWSPTGETQYF
TGTGCCTGGAGTCCCACCGGCGAGACCCAGTACTTC
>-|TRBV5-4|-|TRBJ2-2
CASSLVENTGELFF
TGTGCCAGCAGCTTGGTGGAGAACACCGGGGAGCTGTTTTTT
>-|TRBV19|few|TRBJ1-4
CASSPASGGEKLFF
TGTGCCAGTAGCCCCGCGTCGGGGGGGGAAAAACTGTTTTTT
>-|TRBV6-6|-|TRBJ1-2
CASGASLYGYTF
TGTGCCAGCGGTGCCAGCCTCTATGGCTACACCTTC
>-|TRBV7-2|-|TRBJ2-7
CASSHDRQSSYEQYF
TGTGCCAGCAGCCATGACCGACAAAGTTCCTACGAGCAGTACTTC
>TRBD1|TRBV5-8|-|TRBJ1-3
CASSPRGGNTIYF
TGTGCCAGCAGCCCCAGGGGGGGAAACACCATATATTTT
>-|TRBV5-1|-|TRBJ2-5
CASSFDGTQETQYF
TGCGCCAGCAGCTTTGACGGTACTCAAGAGACCCAGTACTTC
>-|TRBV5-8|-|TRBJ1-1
CASSLWSGEANTEAFF
TGTGCCAGCAGCTTGTGGTCAGGGGAAGCGAACACTGAAGCTTTCTTT
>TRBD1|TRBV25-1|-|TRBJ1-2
CARRFPGQIYGYTF
TGTGCCAGAAGATTCCCGGGACAGATCTATGGCTACACCTTC
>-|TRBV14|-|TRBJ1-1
CASSPSMNTEAFF
TGTGCCAGCAGCCCATCAATGAACACTGAAGCTTTCTTT
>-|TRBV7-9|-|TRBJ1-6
CASSSDAPSSYNSPLHF
TGTGCCAGCAGCTCGGACGCGCCAAGCTCCTATAATTCACCCCTCCACTTT
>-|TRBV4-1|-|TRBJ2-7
CASSQDTRASYEQYF
TGCGCCAGCAGCCAAGATACCAGGGCTTCCTACGAGCAGTACTTC
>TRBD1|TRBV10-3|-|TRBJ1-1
CASSRGTEAFF
TGTGCCAGCTCCAGGGGGACTGAAGCTTTCTTT
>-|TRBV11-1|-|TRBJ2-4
CASRGPKASGGLEDIQYF
TGTGCCAGCCGAGGTCCCAAGGCGTCAGGCGGCCTGGAGGACATTCAGTACTTC
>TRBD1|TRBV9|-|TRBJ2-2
CASSSDRGRDTGELFF
TGTGCCAGCAGCTCCGACAGGGGGCGGGACACCGGGGAGCTGTTTTTT
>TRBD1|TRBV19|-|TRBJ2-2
CASSIDLTGVRGELFF
TGTGCCAGTAGTATAGATTTAACAGGGGTGAGAGGGGAGCTGTTTTTT
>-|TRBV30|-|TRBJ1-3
CAWSGGTTDSGNTIYF
TGTGCCTGGAGTGGAGGGACAACCGACTCTGGAAACACCATATATTTT
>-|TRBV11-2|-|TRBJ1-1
CASSRSSGGMNTEAFF
TGTGCCAGCAGCCGTAGCTCGGGAGGGATGAACACTGAAGCTTTCTTT
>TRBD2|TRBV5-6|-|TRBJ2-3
CASSWKRGATDTQYF
TGTGCCAGCAGCTGGAAGCGGGGGGCCACAGATACGCAGTATTTT
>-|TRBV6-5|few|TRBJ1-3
CASSSSLIAGNTIYF
TGTGCCAGCAGTTCCTCCCTGATCGCTGGAAACACCATATATTTT
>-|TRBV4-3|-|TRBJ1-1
CASSQVGNTETFF
TGCGCCAGCAGCCAAGTAGGGAACACTGAAACTTTCTTT
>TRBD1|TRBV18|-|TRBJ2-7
CASSYGGQGGEQYF
TGTGCCAGCTCCTACGGTGGACAGGGAGGCGAGCAGTACTTC
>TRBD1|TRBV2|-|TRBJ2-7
CASSSGTGSYEQYF
TGTGCCAGCAGTAGTGGGACAGGGAGCTACGAGCAGTACTTC
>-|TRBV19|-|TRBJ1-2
CASSTTQGPPLNGYTF
TGTGCCAGTAGTACTACCCAGGGCCCTCCCCTAAATGGCTACACCTTC
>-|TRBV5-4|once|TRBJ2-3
CASSRADTQYF
TGTGCCAGCAGCCGTGCAGATACGCAGTATTTT
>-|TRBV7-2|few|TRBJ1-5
CASSSRPFGGQPQHF
TGTGCCAGCAGCTCGCGTCCCTTTGGGGGTCAGCCCCAGCATTTT
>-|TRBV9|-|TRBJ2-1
CASSPTGLYNEQFF
TGTGCCAGCAGCCCGACAGGCCTCTACAATGAGCAGTTCTTC
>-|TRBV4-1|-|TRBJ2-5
CASSRGVQETQYF
TGCGCCAGCAGCCGGGGGGTTCAAGAGACCCAGTACTTC
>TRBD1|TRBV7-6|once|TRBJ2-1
CASTTGASYNEQFF
TGTGCCAGCACGACAGGGGCCTCCTACAATGAGCAGTTCTTC
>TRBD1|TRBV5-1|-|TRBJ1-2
CASNGDRAIYGYTF
TGCGCCAGCAACGGAGACAGGGCCATCTATGGCTACACCTTC
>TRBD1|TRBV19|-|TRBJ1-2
CASRPFGQGSPNYGYTF
TGTGCCAGTAGACCTTTCGGACAGGGGTCTCCCAATTATGGCTACACCTTC
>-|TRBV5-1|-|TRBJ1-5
CASSLGGGSNQPQHF
TGCGCCAGCAGCTTGGGCGGGGGGAGCAATCAGCCCCAGCATTTT